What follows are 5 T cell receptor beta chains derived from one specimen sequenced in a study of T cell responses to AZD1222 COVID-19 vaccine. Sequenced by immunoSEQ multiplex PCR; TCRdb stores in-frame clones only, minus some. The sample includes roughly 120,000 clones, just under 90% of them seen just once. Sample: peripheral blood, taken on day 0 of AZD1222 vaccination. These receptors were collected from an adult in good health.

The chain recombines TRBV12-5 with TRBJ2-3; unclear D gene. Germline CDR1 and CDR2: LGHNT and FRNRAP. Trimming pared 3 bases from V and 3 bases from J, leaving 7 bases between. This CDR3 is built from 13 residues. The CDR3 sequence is CASGFQTTDTQYF. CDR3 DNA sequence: TGTGCTAGTGGTTTTCAAACTACAGATACGCAGTATTTT.

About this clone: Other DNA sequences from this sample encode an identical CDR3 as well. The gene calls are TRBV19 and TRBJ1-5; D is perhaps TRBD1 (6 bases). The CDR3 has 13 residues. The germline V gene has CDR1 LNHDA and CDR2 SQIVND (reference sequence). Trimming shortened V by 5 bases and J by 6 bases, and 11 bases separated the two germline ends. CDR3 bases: TGTGCCAGTAGTTCGACAGGTGCTCAGCCCCAGCATTTT. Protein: CASSSTGAQPQHF.

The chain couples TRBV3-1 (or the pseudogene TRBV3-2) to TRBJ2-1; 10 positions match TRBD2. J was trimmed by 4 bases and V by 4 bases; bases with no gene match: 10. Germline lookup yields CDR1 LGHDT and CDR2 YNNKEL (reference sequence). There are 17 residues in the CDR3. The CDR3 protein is CASSPWRGLASYNEQFF. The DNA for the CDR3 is TGTGCCAGCAGCCCGTGGCGGGGACTAGCGTCGTACAATGAGCAGTTCTTC.

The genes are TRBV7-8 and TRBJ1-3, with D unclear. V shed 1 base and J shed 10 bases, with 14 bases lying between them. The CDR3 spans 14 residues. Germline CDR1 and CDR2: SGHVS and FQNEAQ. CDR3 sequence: CASSLVLAGGTIYF. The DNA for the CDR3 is TGTGCCAGCAGCTTAGTTCTTGCCGGTGGGACCATATATTTT.

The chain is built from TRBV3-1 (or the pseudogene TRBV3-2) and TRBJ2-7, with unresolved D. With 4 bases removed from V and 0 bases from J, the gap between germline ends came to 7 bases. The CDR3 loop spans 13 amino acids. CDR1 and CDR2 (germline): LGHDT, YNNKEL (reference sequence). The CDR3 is CASSPLSSYEQYF. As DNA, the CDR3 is TGTGCCAGCAGCCCTCTGAGCTCCTACGAGCAGTACTTC.